This T cell receptor beta chain was identified during a study of early stage breast cancer tumors. Study as a whole: Most invasive tumors, about 80% of the 16, were ER+/PR+/HER2-. Notes on the study in general: Blood repertoires resembled normal breast more than tumor.

The method was immunoSEQ multiplex PCR; TCRdb's version includes in-frame clones alone and lacks a portion of them. The table includes around 50,000 clones, 83% detected once. On this clone: Its antigen is unidentified.

Germline V CDR1 and CDR2: SEHNR, FQNEAQ (reference sequence). CDR3 length equals 15 residues. The V and J ends lost 4 bases and 7 bases respectively, with 17 bases between them. Sequencing was carried out using blood. V is TRBV7-9 and J is TRBJ2-1; TRBD2 might be the D (5 bases). This sequence was found in a person aged 50 to 59 with breast cancer. CDR3 protein: CASSYNGNPLNEQFF. CDR3 in DNA: TGTGCCAGCAGCTACAACGGGAACCCGCTAAATGAGCAGTTCTTC.